This T cell receptor (beta chain) appears in the sequencing data of a study of blood T cell repertoires in COVID-19. Whole-study context: Acute and convalescent COVID-19 specimens originated in the United States, Italy and Spain. T cells, B-cell-depleted T cells, or PBMCs supplied cDNA or gDNA.

Method: immunoSEQ multiplex PCR; TCRdb's copy keeps in-frame clones and lacks some. In the table there are more than 85,000 clones, around 80% of which are singletons. This clone has a handful of counts. The CDR3 totals 14 residues. Trimming cost V 3 bases and J 10 bases, with 13 bases left between them. Per germline, CDR1 SGHVS and CDR2 FNYEAQ. The sequence derives from a woman aged 80 or older with acute or convalescent COVID-19. This sequence joins TRBV7-6 and TRBJ1-6, with no clear D. Sequencing was carried out using peripheral blood. CDR3 region: CASSLAGVDSPLHF. The CDR3 DNA is TGTGCCAGCAGCTTGGCGGGAGTTGACTCACCCCTCCACTTT.